The clone carrying this T cell receptor beta chain was found a few times. The source of the sample is a study of cytomegalovirus exposure and HLA in healthy donors. The primer mix had 60 Vbeta and 13 Jbeta primers. Only in-frame clones appear in the TCRdb table, and some are missing; sequencing was by immunoSEQ multiplex PCR. The repertoire includes 87,000 or so clones, about 8% of them detected once, and 2% to 2.5% sits in the top ten. The germline V gene encodes CDR1 MNHEY and CDR2 SMNVEV (reference sequence). V gave up 2 bases and J gave up 3 bases, with 11 bases separating them. The CDR3 consists of 14 residues.

Source material: PBMCs. The chain uses TRBV27 and TRBJ2-7, with D perhaps matching TRBD2 (5 bases). The sequence came from a man aged 45-60 years in good health and CMV-seronegative. CDR3 loop: CASSLEGKYYEQYF. The CDR3 DNA sequence: TGTGCCAGCAGTTTAGAGGGAAAGTACTACGAGCAGTACTTC.